The clone carrying this TCR beta chain was counted at least ten times. Amplification of TCR beta CDR3 regions used RNA as the template. Carried out on the TCR CDR3, a first-round RT-PCR used the HTBI primer set. TCRdb called the multiplex PCR reads again in MiXCR, with one record for every CDR3 protein. Of about 360,000 distinct CDR3 sequences listed, about 13% are singletons. These data originate in a study of T cells in Graves' hyperthyroidism and ophthalmopathy. Fresh peripheral blood, 10 ml, was the source of the PBMCs. V lost 1 base and J lost 5, with 5 bases in between. This CDR3 comprises 11 residues. Germline loops: CDR1 DFQATT, CDR2 SNEGSKA (reference sequence).

The clonotype was recovered from a woman between 18 and 29 years old with Graves' hyperthyroidism. Material: blood. V gene TRBV20-1 combines with J gene TRBJ1-2; D gene uncertain. The CDR3 reads CSARGEYGYTF. The CDR3 nucleotides are TGCAGTGCTAGAGGCGAGTATGGCTACACCTTC.